The sequence of this TCR beta chain was determined in a study of blood T cell repertoires in COVID-19. In the source study's methods: Amplifying reference gene primers gave estimates of nucleated cell counts. Assay used: immunoSEQ multiplex PCR; TCRdb lists only in-frame clones, some missing. V and J calls and clone size are given by that table; D and trimming were obtained from the DNA. In the table there are approximately 130,000 clones, approximately 84% of which are singletons. CDR1 SGHVS and CDR2 FNYEAQ come from the germline V gene. V lost 2 bases to trimming and J lost 7 bases; unmatched junction nucleotides: 5. This CDR3 spans 13 amino acids.

The TCR originated in a human donor in a cohort sampled during active COVID-19. The sequencing sample was made of peripheral blood. This chain connects TRBV7-6 to TRBJ2-7; 7 bases are shared with TRBD2. CDR3 in DNA: TGTGCCAGCAGCTTAAAGCGGGGTGGAGAGCAGTACTTC. As protein: CASSLKRGGEQYF.